This T cell receptor (beta chain) was profiled in a study of metastatic and nonmetastatic thyroid tumors. About the study: A comparison of repertoires was made across blood and tumor or nodule tissue from malignant and benign thyroid patients. Study conclusions and caveats: Reports indicated that malignant thyroid tumors showed significantly higher TCR beta diversity than benign nodules did, in blood and tumor.

In this sample, this clone turned up many times. Its antigen remains unidentified. Thyroid surgery took place with no prior treatment in any patient. Under the authors' procedure: Between-group CDR3 differences, defined by clinicopathological status, yielded a distant-metastasis classifier for papillary thyroid cancer. TCRdb re-called the PCR reads with MiXCR. The V and J calls follow TCRdb's processing rather than the paper's. The data show some 15,000 clones, approximately 23% seen once. Germline values: CDR1 SGDLS, CDR2 YYNGEE. The CDR3 is 15 amino acids. V was pared by 0 bases and J by 0 bases, with 10 bases between.

The chain uses TRBV9 and TRBJ2-7; D is possibly TRBD1 (6 bases). This sequence originates from a female donor with papillary thyroid cancer or a benign thyroid nodule (not recorded which). Some clones in this sample may be carry-over from other donors' samples. Sequenced input: tumor tissue. CDR3 nucleotide sequence: TGTGCCAGCAGCGTAGGAGGGGACAACTCCTACGAGCAGTACTTC. Translating it yields CASSVGGDNSYEQYF.